This is a list of T cell receptor beta chains from one sample in a study of blood T cell repertoires in COVID-19. The assay was immunoSEQ multiplex PCR, and TCRdb's table has in-frame clones only and misses some. The data contain approximately 190,000 clones, about four fifths of them singletons. Sample: PBMCs or T cells enriched from blood (not recorded which). The receptors derive from a woman in her 30s who had been exposed to COVID-19. Both conserved end residues are part of each CDR3. The D gene is left open where the match is weak. Clone sizes are given selectively: once, few, many, or a class where the clone is expanded.

V: TRBV19
D: TRBD2
J: TRBJ2-3
size: NA
DNA: TGTGCCAGTAGTATTGAACCCCTCCGGCTAGCGGGGGGCTCCGTAGATACGCAGTATTTT
CDR3: CASSIEPLRLAGGSVDTQYF

V: TRBV10-1
D: TRBD1
J: TRBJ2-1
size: NA
DNA: TGCGCCAGCAGTTGGGACAGGGGGATCGATGAGCAGTTCTTC
CDR3: CASSWDRGIDEQFF

V: TRBV21-1
D: NA
J: TRBJ2-2
size: NA
DNA: TGTGCCAGCAGAGGGGTGGGAAAGAACACCGGGGAGCTGTTTTTT
CDR3: CASRGVGKNTGELFF

V: TRBV4-1
D: TRBD1
J: TRBJ2-3
size: NA
DNA: TGCGCCAGCGGGACAGCGGGCACAGATACGCAGTATTTT
CDR3: CASGTAGTDTQYF

V: TRBV7-2
D: NA
J: TRBJ1-5
size: NA
DNA: TGTGCCAGCAGCTTAAACGGGGTGTCCGGGCAGCCCCAGCATTTT
CDR3: CASSLNGVSGQPQHF

V: TRBV21-1
D: NA
J: TRBJ2-3
size: NA
DNA: TGTGCCAGCAGCTATACAGGCGGGGTAAATCGCACAGATACGCAGTATTTT
CDR3: CASSYTGGVNRTDTQYF

V: TRBV11-2
D: NA
J: TRBJ1-6
size: NA
DNA: TGTGCCAGCAGCTTAGTGGGGCTCAGCTCCTATAATTCACCCCTCCACTTT
CDR3: CASSLVGLSSYNSPLHF

V: TRBV10-3
D: NA
J: TRBJ1-3
size: NA
DNA: TGTGCCATCAGTGAGAGGGGCACGAACACCATATATTTT
CDR3: CAISERGTNTIYF

V: TRBV12-3/TRBV12-4
D: NA
J: TRBJ2-1
size: NA
DNA: TGTGCCAGCAGCCCGACAGAATACAATGAGCAGTTCTTC
CDR3: CASSPTEYNEQFF

V: TRBV16
D: NA
J: TRBJ1-2
size: NA
DNA: TGTGCCAGCAGCCAAGGAGTCTATGGCTACACCTTC
CDR3: CASSQGVYGYTF

V: TRBV5-4
D: NA
J: TRBJ2-4
size: once
DNA: TGTGCCAGCAGCCCCTGGGGGGAGGAAAACATTCAGTACTTC
CDR3: CASSPWGEENIQYF

V: TRBV10-1
D: TRBD1
J: TRBJ1-1
size: NA
DNA: TGCGCCAGCAGTGGTGAGGGACAGAAGAACACTGAAGCTTTCTTT
CDR3: CASSGEGQKNTEAFF

V: TRBV19
D: NA
J: TRBJ1-5
size: NA
DNA: TGTGCCAGTAGTACCCCCGTCGGTCCAACGGGGCAGCCCCAGCATTTT
CDR3: CASSTPVGPTGQPQHF

V: TRBV10-2
D: NA
J: TRBJ1-3
size: NA
DNA: TGCGCCAGCACGATCGAGAGAGGGGGAAACACCATATATTTT
CDR3: CASTIERGGNTIYF

V: TRBV19
D: TRBD1
J: TRBJ1-1
size: few
DNA: TGTGCCACCACAGGGGCCATATACACTGAAGCTTTCTTT
CDR3: CATTGAIYTEAFF

V: TRBV20-1
D: TRBD1
J: TRBJ1-1
size: NA
DNA: TGCAGTGCTAGTCTTGTGGACAGGGGGCGGGCGAACGCTGAAGCTTTCTTT
CDR3: CSASLVDRGRANAEAFF

V: TRBV2
D: NA
J: TRBJ1-5
size: NA
DNA: TGTGCCAGCAGTGATAGCTACGGGGGCAATCAGCCCCAGCATTTT
CDR3: CASSDSYGGNQPQHF

V: TRBV3-1/TRBV3-2
D: TRBD1
J: TRBJ1-5
size: NA
DNA: TGTGCCAGCAGCCAGACGGGACAGGCCAATCAGCCCCAGCATTTT
CDR3: CASSQTGQANQPQHF

V: TRBV7-9
D: NA
J: TRBJ2-5
size: NA
DNA: TGTGCCAGCAGCCCTTCTACTAGCCATATACAAGAGACCCAGTACTTC
CDR3: CASSPSTSHIQETQYF

V: TRBV24-1
D: NA
J: TRBJ2-1
size: once
DNA: TGTGCCACCAGTGAGACGACAGGATACTACAATGAGCAGTTCTTC
CDR3: CATSETTGYYNEQFF

V: TRBV7-3
D: TRBD1
J: TRBJ1-2
size: NA
DNA: TGTGCCAGCAGCCCCCTTCCGGGACAGGACTATGGCTACACCTTC
CDR3: CASSPLPGQDYGYTF

V: TRBV19
D: TRBD1
J: TRBJ1-4
size: NA
DNA: TGTGCCAGTAGCGAACAGACAGGGGTTCAAGAAAAACTGTTTTTT
CDR3: CASSEQTGVQEKLFF

V: TRBV9
D: NA
J: TRBJ1-2
size: few
DNA: TGTGCCAGCAGCGTAGGGCAGAACAACTATGGCTACACCTTC
CDR3: CASSVGQNNYGYTF

V: TRBV9
D: TRBD2
J: TRBJ2-3
size: NA
DNA: TGTGCCAGCAGCGTAATGGCGGGGGATCCCACAGATACGCAGTATTTT
CDR3: CASSVMAGDPTDTQYF

V: TRBV10-2
D: NA
J: TRBJ2-7
size: NA
DNA: TGCGCCAGCAGTGAGTCTTGGAGCTACGAGCAGTACTTC
CDR3: CASSESWSYEQYF

V: TRBV3-1/TRBV3-2
D: TRBD1
J: TRBJ1-5
size: few
DNA: TGTGCCAGCAGCCCGGGACAGGGCAATCAGCCCCAGCATTTT
CDR3: CASSPGQGNQPQHF

V: TRBV30
D: TRBD2
J: TRBJ2-7
size: NA
DNA: TGTGCCTGGAGTCCCCCTTTGCGGGGGGTCCCCTACGAGCAGTACTTC
CDR3: CAWSPPLRGVPYEQYF